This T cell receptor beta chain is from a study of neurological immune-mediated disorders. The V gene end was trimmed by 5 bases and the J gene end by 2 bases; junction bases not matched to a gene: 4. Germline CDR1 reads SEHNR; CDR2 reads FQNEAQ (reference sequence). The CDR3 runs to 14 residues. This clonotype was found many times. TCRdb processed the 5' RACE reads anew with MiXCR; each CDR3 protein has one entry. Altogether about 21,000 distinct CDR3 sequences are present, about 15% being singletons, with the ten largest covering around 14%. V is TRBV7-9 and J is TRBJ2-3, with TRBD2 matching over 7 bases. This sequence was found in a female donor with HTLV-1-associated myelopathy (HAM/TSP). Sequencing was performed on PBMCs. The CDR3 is CASSIGLVTDTQYF. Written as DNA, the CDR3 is TGTGCCAGCAGCATCGGACTAGTCACAGATACGCAGTATTTT.